The 14 T cell receptor beta chains listed next were all sequenced from one sample in a study of blood T cell repertoires in COVID-19. The assay was immunoSEQ multiplex PCR, and TCRdb's table has in-frame clones only and misses some. The sample yields fewer than 300,000 clones, approximately 90% seen once. The sequencing input was PBMCs or T cells enriched from blood (not recorded which). The receptor set was obtained from a woman between 25 and 40 years old who had recovered from COVID-19.

About this clone: This sample includes further DNA sequences coding for the same CDR3. V is TRBV9 and J is TRBJ2-3, with 7 bases identical to TRBD1. The germline V gene encodes CDR1 SGDLS and CDR2 YYNGEE. The CDR3 covers 16 residues. V was pared by 0 bases and J by 1 base, with 5 bases of the junction left unmatched. The CDR3 is CASSVGGGRGTDTQYF. In DNA, the CDR3 is TGTGCCAGCAGCGTAGGAGGGGGCAGAGGCACAGATACGCAGTATTTT.

The rearrangement joins TRBV7-8 to TRBJ2-7; 13 nucleotides agree with TRBD2. Germline V lookup: CDR1 SGHVS, CDR2 FQNEAQ. The CDR3 contains 15 residues. With 5 bases clipped from V and 4 bases from J, the junction kept 5 bases outside the gene matches. The CDR3 reads CASSPRTSGSYEQYF. CDR3 DNA: TGTGCCAGCAGCCCCCGGACTAGCGGGAGTTACGAGCAGTACTTC.

This chain uses TRBV28 with TRBJ1-2, with D possibly being TRBD1 (6 bases). This CDR3 is 13 amino acids long. The V gene's germline CDR1 is MDHEN and CDR2 SYDVKM. The V and J ends lost 7 bases and 0 bases respectively, with 9 bases between them. The CDR3 DNA reads as TGTGCCAGCAAGGGGGGGCCTAACTATGGCTACACCTTC. Translating gives CASKGGPNYGYTF.

The chain recombines TRBV7-8 with TRBJ1-3, with 9 bases lining up with TRBD1. The V segment lost 3 bases and the J segment 2 bases; nucleotides outside the gene matches: 5. Germline V gene lookup returns CDR1 SGHVS and CDR2 FQNEAQ. This CDR3 has 16 amino acids. The CDR3 DNA reads TGTGCCAGCAGCTTGACCGACAGGGGGGCTGGAAACACCATATATTTT. It is translated as CASSLTDRGAGNTIYF.

This chain connects TRBV28 to TRBJ1-4; tentative D call: TRBD1 (5 bases). The CDR3 contains 16 residues. The ends were cut back, 6 bases at V and 7 bases at J, with 21 bases in the middle. Germline lookup yields CDR1 MDHEN and CDR2 SYDVKM. CDR3 sequence (DNA): TGTGCCAGCAGGGCAGGCGGCCGGGGGAAGGGTGAAAAACTGTTTTTT. This translates into CASRAGGRGKGEKLFF.

The V call is TRBV19, the J call TRBJ1-5, with TRBD1 identical over 7 bases. The CDR3 covers 15 residues. The germline gives CDR1 LNHDA, CDR2 SQIVND (reference sequence). V shed 4 bases, J shed 9 bases, and the junction held 12 bases outside the gene matches. The CDR3 DNA reads as TGTGCCAGTAGTACACGACAGGGCCCAGGAACGCCCCAGCATTTT. It yields the protein CASSTRQGPGTPQHF.

J is TRBJ2-5 and V is TRBV27; D is possibly TRBD1 (6 bases). Trimming left V 4 bases short and J 2 bases short, with 11 bases between. The CDR3 loop spans 14 amino acids. Germline CDR1 and CDR2: MNHEY and SMNVEV (reference sequence). The CDR3 spells CASSYQGRQETQYF. Written as DNA, the CDR3 is TGTGCCAGCAGTTATCAGGGGCGGCAAGAGACCCAGTACTTC.

The chain has TRBV3-1 (or the pseudogene TRBV3-2) and TRBJ1-1, with 10 bases fitting TRBD1. The CDR3 spans 15 residues. Germline V gene lookup returns CDR1 LGHDT and CDR2 YNNKEL (reference sequence). V lost 5 bases and J lost 5; bases outside the gene matches: 8. The CDR3 bases are TGTGCCAGCAGCGGACAGACAGGGGGCGTTACTGAAGCTTTCTTT. Translation: CASSGQTGGVTEAFF.

This chain links TRBV7-6 with TRBJ2-7; 8 bases fit TRBD1. With V trimmed by 1 base and J by 2 bases, 4 bases remained unmatched. The CDR3 length is 15 residues. Germline CDR1 reads SGHVS; CDR2 reads FNYEAQ. CDR3 sequence: CASSLGQGPPYEQYF. The CDR3 nucleotides read TGTGCCAGCAGCTTAGGACAGGGGCCTCCCTACGAGCAGTACTTC.

The chain joins TRBV5-6 to TRBJ1-2; 7 bases fit TRBD1. The CDR3 extends over 15 amino acids. Germline CDR1 is SGHDT and CDR2 is YYEEEE. After removal of 0 bases from V and 4 bases from J, the junction contained 6 bases not matched to a gene. The CDR3 sequence is CASSLGTGLFYGYTF. For the CDR3, the DNA is TGTGCCAGCAGCTTGGGGACAGGTTTATTCTATGGCTACACCTTC.

This clone was observed once. The chain is built from TRBV11-2 and TRBJ2-3, with TRBD2 matching over 7 bases. The J segment lost 2 bases and the V segment lost 7 bases, leaving 18 bases of the junction unmatched. The CDR3 has 18 amino acids. Germline V gives CDR1 SGHAT, CDR2 FQNNGV. This CDR3 reads CASTQVRGGLEFTDTQYF. The CDR3 nucleotides read TGTGCCAGCACCCAAGTAAGGGGAGGGTTAGAGTTCACAGATACGCAGTATTTT.

The chain joins TRBV28 to TRBJ2-2, with 9 bases matching TRBD2. Germline V gives CDR1 MDHEN, CDR2 SYDVKM. The CDR3 has 16 amino acids. V was clipped by 2 bases and J by 2 bases; unmatched bases: 3. DNA of the CDR3: TGTGCCAGCAGTTTAAGGCTAGCGGGAAACACCGGGGAGCTGTTTTTT. Protein product: CASSLRLAGNTGELFF.

This sequence joins TRBV7-9 and TRBJ1-2; D uncertain. The germline V gene encodes CDR1 SEHNR and CDR2 FQNEAQ (reference sequence). V was shortened by 1 base and J by 6 bases, with 12 bases between the two germline ends. CDR3 size: 14 residues. This chain's CDR3 is CASSLGAGDHGYTF. CDR3 DNA sequence: TGTGCCAGCAGCTTAGGCGCCGGGGATCATGGCTACACCTTC.

This sequence joins TRBV7-3 and TRBJ2-6; D might be TRBD1 (5 bases). Trimming stripped 7 bases from V and 0 bases from J, with 16 bases between. From germline, CDR1 is SGHTA and CDR2 FQGTGA. This CDR3 spans 17 amino acids. The DNA of the CDR3 is TGTGCCAGCAACGAAGGACACCTCTCCTCTGGGGCCAACGTCCTGACTTTC. Amino acids: CASNEGHLSSGANVLTF. Drawing the rest from reference TRBV7-3 and TRBJ2-6, the complete variable domain is GAGVSQTPSNKVTEKGKYVELRCDPISGHTALYWYRQSLGQGPEFLIYFQGTGAADDSGLPNDRFFAVRPEGSVSTLKIQRTERGDSAVYLCASNEGHLSSGANVLTFGAGSRLTVL.